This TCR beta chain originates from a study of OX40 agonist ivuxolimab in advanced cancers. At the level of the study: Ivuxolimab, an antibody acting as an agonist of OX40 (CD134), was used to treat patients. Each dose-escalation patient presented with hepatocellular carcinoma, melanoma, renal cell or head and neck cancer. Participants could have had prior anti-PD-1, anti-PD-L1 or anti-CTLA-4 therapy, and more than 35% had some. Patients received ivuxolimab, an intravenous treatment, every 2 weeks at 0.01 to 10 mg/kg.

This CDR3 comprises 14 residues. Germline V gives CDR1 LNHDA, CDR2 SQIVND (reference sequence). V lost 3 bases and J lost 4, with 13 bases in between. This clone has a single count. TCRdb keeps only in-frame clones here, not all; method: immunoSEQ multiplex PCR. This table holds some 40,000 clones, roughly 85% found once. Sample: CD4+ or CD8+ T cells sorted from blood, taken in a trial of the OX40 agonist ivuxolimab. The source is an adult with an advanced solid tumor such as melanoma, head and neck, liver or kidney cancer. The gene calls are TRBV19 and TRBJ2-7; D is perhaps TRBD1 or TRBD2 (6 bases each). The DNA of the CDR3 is TGTGCCAGTAGTATCGGAGGGGGGCCTTACGAGCAGTACTTC. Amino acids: CASSIGGGPYEQYF.